This T cell receptor beta chain was retrieved from a study of T cells in Graves' hyperthyroidism and ophthalmopathy. The TCR beta CDR3 regions underwent amplification using RNA transcripts as the source. First-round RT-PCR with HTBI primers amplified the TCR CDR3 region. TCRdb independently ran MiXCR on the multiplex PCR reads; one entry per CDR3 protein. The sample lists under 450,000 distinct CDR3 sequences, approximately 18% occurring once. On the basis of clinical symptoms, serum thyroxine and TRAb, thyroid ultrasound and orbital computed tomography, diagnoses were made. The table lists this clonotype with many counts. V dropped 2 bases and J dropped 5 bases, with 13 bases sitting between them. This CDR3 contains 14 residues.

The sequence was collected from a woman aged 25 to 39 with Graves' hyperthyroidism that later progressed to Graves' ophthalmopathy. Sequenced sample: blood. The chain uses TRBV12-3 or TRBV12-4 and TRBJ2-7; possible D gene TRBD2, 6 bases. This chain's CDR3 is CASSLWASENEQYF. DNA of the CDR3: TGTGCCAGCAGTTTATGGGCTAGCGAAAACGAGCAGTACTTC.